These T cell receptor beta chains were read from a single sample in a study of metastatic and nonmetastatic thyroid tumors. TCRdb re-called the PCR reads via MiXCR. The sample records 35,000 to 55,000 clones, 24% being singletons. Specimen: blood. The receptors come from a male donor with papillary thyroid cancer or a benign thyroid nodule (not recorded which). Some clones in this sample may be carry-over from other donors' samples. Both conserved end residues are part of each CDR3. The D gene is left open where the match is weak. Clone size is given for some rows only: seen once, a few or many times, or a class if the clone is expanded.

j_call: TRBJ2-4
clone_size: many
d_call: TRBD2
v_call: TRBV20-1
cdr3_nt: TGCAGTGCCCCGACGGGGGGGAGGGGCAAAAACATTCAGTACTTC
cdr3_aa: CSAPTGGRGKNIQYF

j_call: TRBJ2-1
clone_size: -
d_call: -
v_call: TRBV25-1
cdr3_nt: TGTGCCAGCAGTGAAACCGGAGGGGGGTGGTGGGGAGGGACCGGCAATGAGCAGTTCTTC
cdr3_aa: CASSETGGGWWGGTGNEQFF

j_call: TRBJ2-1
clone_size: -
d_call: -
v_call: TRBV28
cdr3_nt: TGTGCCAGCAAATATCCGCGCAGGGGGGGCTCCTACAATGAGCAGTTCTTC
cdr3_aa: CASKYPRRGGSYNEQFF

j_call: TRBJ2-2
clone_size: -
d_call: -
v_call: TRBV19
cdr3_nt: TGTGCCAGTAGCCAACAAAACACCGGGGAGCTGTTTTTT
cdr3_aa: CASSQQNTGELFF

j_call: TRBJ2-7
clone_size: many
d_call: TRBD2
v_call: TRBV20-1
cdr3_nt: TGCAGTGCTAGAGATAGGGGACTAGCGGGAGGGCCCTCCTACGAGCAGTACTTC
cdr3_aa: CSARDRGLAGGPSYEQYF

j_call: TRBJ1-2
clone_size: -
d_call: -
v_call: TRBV4-3
cdr3_nt: TGCGCCAGCAGCCTAGGGGGCTATGGCTACACCTTC
cdr3_aa: CASSLGGYGYTF

j_call: TRBJ2-6
clone_size: -
d_call: -
v_call: TRBV6-1
cdr3_nt: TGTGCCAGCAGTGACGGCTGGGGGGCCAACGTCCTGACTTTC
cdr3_aa: CASSDGWGANVLTF

j_call: TRBJ2-1
clone_size: many
d_call: -
v_call: TRBV5-8
cdr3_nt: TGTGCCAGCAGCTTGTTAGTAGCGGCGGTCGGTGAGCAGTTCTTC
cdr3_aa: CASSLLVAAVGEQFF

j_call: TRBJ2-1
clone_size: many
d_call: -
v_call: TRBV7-9
cdr3_nt: TGTGCCAGCAGCTTAGCGGGGGTCCAATCCTACAATGAGCAGTTCTTC
cdr3_aa: CASSLAGVQSYNEQFF

j_call: TRBJ2-3
clone_size: many
d_call: TRBD1
v_call: TRBV20-1
cdr3_nt: TGCAGTGCGACAAGACAGGGTACTAGTCCAGATACGCAGTATTTT
cdr3_aa: CSATRQGTSPDTQYF

j_call: TRBJ1-2
clone_size: many
d_call: TRBD1
v_call: TRBV29-1
cdr3_nt: TGCAGCGTTGATAGGGACAGGGGCTATGGCTACACCTTC
cdr3_aa: CSVDRDRGYGYTF

j_call: TRBJ1-6
clone_size: many
d_call: -
v_call: TRBV2
cdr3_nt: TGTGCCAGCAGTCCAGATATTTCACCCCTCCACTTT
cdr3_aa: CASSPDISPLHF

j_call: TRBJ1-2
clone_size: many
d_call: -
v_call: TRBV12-3/TRBV12-4
cdr3_nt: TGTGCCAGCAGTCCAAGGGACGGCGAGCGGGATCGCTACACCTTC
cdr3_aa: CASSPRDGERDRYTF

j_call: TRBJ2-5
clone_size: many
d_call: -
v_call: TRBV27
cdr3_nt: TGTGCCAGCAGTTTATCCAGGGACTCCATGACCCAGTACTTC
cdr3_aa: CASSLSRDSMTQYF

j_call: TRBJ2-7
clone_size: many
d_call: TRBD2
v_call: TRBV20-1
cdr3_nt: TGCAGTGCTAGAGATCGGGCTAGCGGAGAGAACTTC
cdr3_aa: CSARDRASGENF

j_call: TRBJ1-6
clone_size: -
d_call: -
v_call: TRBV4-1
cdr3_nt: TGCGCCAGCAGCCAAGAGGGTGGGGGGGTTTCACCCCTCCACTTT
cdr3_aa: CASSQEGGGVSPLHF

j_call: TRBJ2-6
clone_size: many
d_call: -
v_call: TRBV28
cdr3_nt: TGTGCCAGCAGAACACAGGGTTTTGGGGCCAACGTCCTGACTTTC
cdr3_aa: CASRTQGFGANVLTF

j_call: TRBJ2-2
clone_size: -
d_call: -
v_call: TRBV5-1
cdr3_nt: TGCGCCAGCAGCTTGATTGAGGTTACCGGGGAGCTGTTTTTT
cdr3_aa: CASSLIEVTGELFF

j_call: TRBJ2-1
clone_size: medium-sized
d_call: TRBD1
v_call: TRBV6-1
cdr3_nt: TGTGCCAGCAGTAACCAGGGGGAATCCTACAATGAGCAGTTCTTC
cdr3_aa: CASSNQGESYNEQFF

j_call: TRBJ2-3
clone_size: -
d_call: -
v_call: TRBV20-1
cdr3_nt: TGCAGTGCTAGAGTCGGCAGTTGCACAGATACGCAGTATTTT
cdr3_aa: CSARVGSCTDTQYF

j_call: TRBJ2-1
clone_size: -
d_call: -
v_call: TRBV7-9
cdr3_nt: TGTGCCAGCAGCTTGGCGGTAGAGGCAGGGGAGCAGTTCTTC
cdr3_aa: CASSLAVEAGEQFF

j_call: TRBJ1-2
clone_size: -
d_call: -
v_call: TRBV19
cdr3_nt: TGTGCCAGTAAACAGGGCTACTATGGCTACACCTTC
cdr3_aa: CASKQGYYGYTF

j_call: TRBJ2-7
clone_size: few
d_call: -
v_call: TRBV27
cdr3_nt: TGTGCCAGCATTTACGGACGGTCCTACGAGCAGTACTTC
cdr3_aa: CASIYGRSYEQYF

j_call: TRBJ1-1
clone_size: many
d_call: -
v_call: TRBV9
cdr3_nt: TGTGCCAGCAGCGGAGATCCGGAGGACGGAAACACTGAAGCTTTCTTT
cdr3_aa: CASSGDPEDGNTEAFF

j_call: TRBJ1-5
clone_size: many
d_call: -
v_call: TRBV12-3/TRBV12-4
cdr3_nt: TGTGCCAGCAGTTTTCAGGGGCGCAATCAGCCCCAGCATTTT
cdr3_aa: CASSFQGRNQPQHF

j_call: TRBJ1-1
clone_size: medium-sized
d_call: -
v_call: TRBV12-3/TRBV12-4
cdr3_nt: TGTGCCAGCAGTTCAATTCAGGGATCTGGTGAAGCTTTCTTT
cdr3_aa: CASSSIQGSGEAFF

j_call: TRBJ2-7
clone_size: -
d_call: TRBD2
v_call: TRBV20-1
cdr3_nt: TGCAGTGCTCTCCATAGCGGGAGAGGGACCTACAAGCAGTACTTC
cdr3_aa: CSALHSGRGTYKQYF

j_call: TRBJ2-7
clone_size: many
d_call: -
v_call: TRBV29-1
cdr3_nt: TGCAGCGTTGAAAGCCAGAGGCCTCACTACGAGCAGTACTTC
cdr3_aa: CSVESQRPHYEQYF

j_call: TRBJ2-7
clone_size: -
d_call: TRBD2
v_call: TRBV7-9
cdr3_nt: TGTGCCAGCAGCGGTCTAGCGGCCAACTACGAGCAGTACTTC
cdr3_aa: CASSGLAANYEQYF

j_call: TRBJ1-1
clone_size: few
d_call: -
v_call: TRBV24-1
cdr3_nt: TGTGCCACCGCCCGATTGACAGGAAAGAACACTGAAGCTTTCTTT
cdr3_aa: CATARLTGKNTEAFF

j_call: TRBJ2-6
clone_size: few
d_call: -
v_call: TRBV12-3/TRBV12-4
cdr3_nt: TGTGCCAGCAGTTTAAACTCTGGGGCCAACGTCCTGACTTTC
cdr3_aa: CASSLNSGANVLTF

j_call: TRBJ1-2
clone_size: many
d_call: TRBD1
v_call: TRBV24-1
cdr3_nt: TGTGCCACCAGTGAAAAGGACAGGTTCTATGGCTACACCTTC
cdr3_aa: CATSEKDRFYGYTF

j_call: TRBJ2-7
clone_size: many
d_call: -
v_call: TRBV11-2
cdr3_nt: TGTGCCAGCAGCTTAAGGTGGGAGCTTAACTACGAGCAGTACTTC
cdr3_aa: CASSLRWELNYEQYF

j_call: TRBJ2-7
clone_size: many
d_call: TRBD2
v_call: TRBV20-1
cdr3_nt: TGCAGTGCAAAAGGGTTAGCGGGAGAACACGAGCAGTACTTC
cdr3_aa: CSAKGLAGEHEQYF

j_call: TRBJ2-2
clone_size: -
d_call: TRBD2
v_call: TRBV4-1
cdr3_nt: TGCGCCAGCAGACTCAGCGGGGTGAACACCGGGGAGCTGTTTTTT
cdr3_aa: CASRLSGVNTGELFF

j_call: TRBJ2-7
clone_size: -
d_call: -
v_call: TRBV4-3
cdr3_nt: TGCGCCAGCAGCCAAGTCAAGGGACCAAGCCCTTACGAGCAGTACTTC
cdr3_aa: CASSQVKGPSPYEQYF

j_call: TRBJ2-3
clone_size: many
d_call: TRBD1
v_call: TRBV7-3
cdr3_nt: TGTGCCAGCAGCTTAACCCCGGACAGGGTCACAGATACGCAGTATTTT
cdr3_aa: CASSLTPDRVTDTQYF

j_call: TRBJ1-6
clone_size: -
d_call: -
v_call: TRBV20-1
cdr3_nt: TGCAGTGCTAGAGAAGGGCTGGCACCCCTCCACTTT
cdr3_aa: CSAREGLAPLHF

j_call: TRBJ2-7
clone_size: -
d_call: TRBD2
v_call: TRBV5-1
cdr3_nt: TGCGCCAGCAGCCCCAGCGGGGAGGAGGGGTACGAGCAGTACTTC
cdr3_aa: CASSPSGEEGYEQYF

j_call: TRBJ1-5
clone_size: many
d_call: -
v_call: TRBV19
cdr3_nt: TGTGCCAGTAGTATCACGGCGTATAGCAATCAGCCCCAGCATTTT
cdr3_aa: CASSITAYSNQPQHF

j_call: TRBJ1-3
clone_size: many
d_call: -
v_call: TRBV3-1
cdr3_nt: TGTGCCAGCACCCAAGACAGATACTCTGGAAACACCATATATTTT
cdr3_aa: CASTQDRYSGNTIYF

j_call: TRBJ2-1
clone_size: many
d_call: -
v_call: TRBV19
cdr3_nt: TGTGCCAGTAGTATGAGTCCGGGACCTAACAATGAGCAGTTCTTC
cdr3_aa: CASSMSPGPNNEQFF

j_call: TRBJ1-6
clone_size: few
d_call: -
v_call: TRBV28
cdr3_nt: TGTGCCAGCAGTTTTGTGGGATCCGTTTCACCCCTCCACTTT
cdr3_aa: CASSFVGSVSPLHF

j_call: TRBJ2-7
clone_size: -
d_call: -
v_call: TRBV24-1
cdr3_nt: TGTGACACCAGTGCCCAAAGATCCTACGAGCAGTACTTC
cdr3_aa: CDTSAQRSYEQYF

j_call: TRBJ1-3
clone_size: -
d_call: TRBD1
v_call: TRBV11-1
cdr3_nt: TGTGCCAGCAGCTTAGGACAGGGGGCTTACTCTGGAAACACCATATATTTT
cdr3_aa: CASSLGQGAYSGNTIYF

j_call: TRBJ2-3
clone_size: -
d_call: TRBD2
v_call: TRBV6-1
cdr3_nt: TGTGCCAGCAGTGAGAGGGGGGCGGGAGGGGATACGCAGTATTTT
cdr3_aa: CASSERGAGGDTQYF

j_call: TRBJ1-1
clone_size: many
d_call: TRBD1
v_call: TRBV5-6
cdr3_nt: TGTGCCAGCAGCCCCGGGGTACGACAGGGAGGAACTGAAGCTTTCTTT
cdr3_aa: CASSPGVRQGGTEAFF

j_call: TRBJ1-1
clone_size: many
d_call: -
v_call: TRBV20-1
cdr3_nt: TGCAGGGCGGGTGAACAGGGGAACACTGAAGCTTTCTTT
cdr3_aa: CRAGEQGNTEAFF

j_call: TRBJ2-1
clone_size: -
d_call: TRBD1
v_call: TRBV6-1
cdr3_nt: TGTGCCAGCATCTGTACAGGGGGCGACTACAATGAGCAGTTCTTC
cdr3_aa: CASICTGGDYNEQFF

j_call: TRBJ2-3
clone_size: many
d_call: TRBD1
v_call: TRBV12-3/TRBV12-4
cdr3_nt: TGTGCCAGCAGTACCTGGACAGGGAGCGTTAGTACGCAGTATTTT
cdr3_aa: CASSTWTGSVSTQYF

j_call: TRBJ2-7
clone_size: -
d_call: -
v_call: TRBV28
cdr3_nt: TGTGCCAGCAGTTGGGATTGGGAGCAGTACTTC
cdr3_aa: CASSWDWEQYF

j_call: TRBJ2-3
clone_size: many
d_call: TRBD1
v_call: TRBV14
cdr3_nt: TGTGCCAGCAGCCAAGATACGGGACAGGGCACAGATACGCAGTATTTT
cdr3_aa: CASSQDTGQGTDTQYF

j_call: TRBJ1-2
clone_size: many
d_call: TRBD1
v_call: TRBV5-1
cdr3_nt: TGCGCCAGCAGCTTGGGACAGGGGGAGTGGTATGGCTACACCTTC
cdr3_aa: CASSLGQGEWYGYTF

j_call: TRBJ1-1
clone_size: few
d_call: TRBD1
v_call: TRBV19
cdr3_nt: TGTGCCAGTAGGACCCGGGACAGGGGGCAGGTGGACACTGAAGCTTTCTTT
cdr3_aa: CASRTRDRGQVDTEAFF

j_call: TRBJ2-7
clone_size: once
d_call: -
v_call: TRBV7-9
cdr3_nt: TGTGCCAGCAGCCCGACCATTTCATACGAGCAGTACTTC
cdr3_aa: CASSPTISYEQYF

j_call: TRBJ2-6
clone_size: -
d_call: -
v_call: TRBV20-1
cdr3_nt: TGCAGTGCTAGAGATCACAGGGCATACTCTGGGGCCAACGTCCTGACTTTC
cdr3_aa: CSARDHRAYSGANVLTF

j_call: TRBJ1-1
clone_size: many
d_call: TRBD1
v_call: TRBV13
cdr3_nt: TGTGCCAGCAGCGAAGGGACAGGGAAGACTGAAGCTTTCTTT
cdr3_aa: CASSEGTGKTEAFF

j_call: TRBJ1-4
clone_size: many
d_call: -
v_call: TRBV2
cdr3_nt: TGTGCCAGCAGTGATGAACAGCTTAATGAAAAACTGTTTTTT
cdr3_aa: CASSDEQLNEKLFF